The 21 T cell receptor beta chains in this list originate from one sample, sequenced in a study of CD8+CD57+ T cells in acquired aplastic anemia. TCR beta VDJ and CDR3 were profiled, and genomic DNA was the template. TCRdb re-called the reads with MiXCR, one entry per CDR3 protein. The repertoire includes over 150,000 distinct CDR3 sequences, about 64% of them detected once, and approximately 42% sits in the top ten. Patients chosen for sequencing had CD8+CD57+ cells that had expanded, as shown by flow cytometry. Material: sorted CD4+, CD8+, or CD8+CD57+ T cells (not recorded which) from PBMCs. The receptors were sampled from a human donor with aplastic anemia.

This chain connects TRBV19 to TRBJ1-6, with a tentative D call TRBD1 (5 bases). Trimming shortened V by 5 bases and J by 9 bases, and 14 bases separated the two germline ends. Germline loops: CDR1 LNHDA, CDR2 SQIVND (reference sequence). The length of the CDR3 is 14 residues. The CDR3 DNA reads TGTGCCAGTAGTTTAAACGTGGGGGTTTCACCCCTCCACTTT. Protein product: CASSLNVGVSPLHF.

In its sample, this clonotype was seen a few times. This chain connects TRBV24-1 to TRBJ1-2; D perhaps matches TRBD1 (6 bases). Germline loops: CDR1 KGHDR, CDR2 SFDVKD. The CDR3 loop spans 14 amino acids. Trimming removed 8 bases at V and 0 bases at J, with 12 bases between. This CDR3 is CATTRTATNYGYTF. The DNA of the CDR3 is TGTGCCACCACTAGGACAGCCACTAACTATGGCTACACCTTC.

J is TRBJ2-5 and V is TRBV19; 8 bases fit TRBD2. This CDR3 comprises 14 residues. CDR1 is LNHDA and CDR2 is SQIVND in the germline V gene (reference sequence). V shed 1 base, J shed 2 bases, and the junction held 0 bases outside the gene matches. CDR3 DNA sequence: TGTGCCAGTAGTATAGGACTAGCGCAAGAGACCCAGTACTTC. This sequence encodes CASSIGLAQETQYF.

This chain uses TRBV5-1 with TRBJ2-1, with D possibly TRBD1 on 5 matching bases. The last part of the DNA fits TRBJ2-5 better; the J call may be wrong. CDR3 length: 14 residues. Per germline, CDR1 SGHRS and CDR2 YFSETQ. In nucleotides, the CDR3 is TGCGCCAGCAGCTTAACAGGAATCCAAGAGACCCAGTACTTC. This sequence encodes CASSLTGIQETQYF.

The chain is built from TRBV12-3 or TRBV12-4 and TRBJ1-6; the D is unclear. V was cut by 3 bases and J by 11 bases, with 8 bases left in between. The CDR3 extends over 12 amino acids. CDR3 sequence (DNA): TGTGCCAGCAGTTTTGCCCTGCCACCCCTCCACTTT. Translation: CASSFALPPLHF.

The rearrangement joins TRBV19 to TRBJ2-1; TRBD1 is a possible D gene (5 bases). Trimming took 5 bases from V and 3 from J, leaving 11 bases between them. Per the germline V gene, CDR1 is LNHDA and CDR2 is SQIVND (reference sequence). This CDR3 has 14 residues. The CDR3 region is CASSRQGIYNEQFF. In DNA form, the CDR3 reads TGTGCCAGTAGTCGTCAGGGCATCTACAATGAGCAGTTCTTC.

The chain joins TRBV5-1 to TRBJ2-3; TRBD2 might be the D (5 bases). Trimming took off 6 bases at V and 4 bases at J, with 15 bases between the two ends. Germline CDR1 is SGHRS and CDR2 is YFSETQ. The CDR3 spans 14 residues. Here the CDR3 reads CASTDPGVADTQYF. The CDR3 DNA reads TGCGCCAGCACAGACCCCGGGGTTGCAGATACGCAGTATTTT.

The chain employs TRBV5-1 and TRBJ2-7; no reliable D call. The germline V and J ends were trimmed by 0 bases and 2 bases, with 6 bases remaining between them. The CDR3 is made up of 13 amino acids. Germline CDR1 is SGHRS and CDR2 is YFSETQ. CDR3 in amino acids: CASSLDPTYEQYF. DNA for the CDR3: TGCGCCAGCAGCTTGGACCCCACCTACGAGCAGTACTTC.

This clonotype was counted between two and nine times. The rearrangement links TRBV7-2 to TRBJ1-2; 8 bases line up with TRBD1. The V gene's germline CDR1 is SGHTA and CDR2 FQGNSA. The CDR3 runs to 15 residues. V gave up 6 bases and J gave up 4 bases; unmatched junction bases: 10. The CDR3 loop reads CASSLPGGELYGYTF. In nucleotides, the CDR3 is TGTGCCAGCAGTCTACCAGGGGGCGAACTCTATGGCTACACCTTC.

The chain couples TRBV2 to TRBJ2-5, with TRBD2 matching 7 bases. Losses at the gene ends were 7 bases for V and 7 bases for J; bases not matched to a gene: 6. Germline CDR1 is SNHLY and CDR2 is FYNNEI. The CDR3 consists of 12 residues. CDR3 residues: CASKPERGTQYF. As DNA, the CDR3 is TGTGCCAGCAAACCCGAGCGGGGGACCCAGTACTTC. The full variable domain, completed using reference TRBV2 and TRBJ2-5, is EPEVTQTPSHQVTQMGQEVILRCVPISNHLYFYWYRQILGQKVEFLVSFYNNEISEKSEIFDDQFSVERPDGSNFTLKIRSTKLEDSAMYFCASKPERGTQYFGPGTRLLVL.

The chain employs TRBV20-1 and TRBJ2-5; 9 bases are a match to TRBD1. The CDR3 spans 15 residues. J gave up 2 bases and V 3 bases, and 7 bases lay outside the gene matches. Germline V gene sequence: CDR1 DFQATT, CDR2 SNEGSKA (reference sequence). CDR3 region: CSASKGTGTQETQYF. The CDR3 bases are TGCAGTGCTAGTAAAGGGACAGGGACACAAGAGACCCAGTACTTC.

This clonotype appeared once. The chain joins TRBV15 to TRBJ2-2, with D maybe TRBD1 (5 bases). This CDR3 spans 13 amino acids. Germline V gene lookup returns CDR1 LNHNV and CDR2 YYDKDF (reference sequence). V shed 2 bases and J shed 5 bases, with 6 bases lying between them. This CDR3 reads CATSRQGTGELFF. In nucleotides, the CDR3 is TGTGCCACCAGCAGACAGGGTACCGGGGAGCTGTTTTTT.

The chain joins TRBV2 to TRBJ2-7; a possible D gene is TRBD2 (6 bases). V shed 4 bases and J shed 3 bases, with 7 bases lying between them. CDR3 size: 12 residues. Germline CDR1 is SNHLY and CDR2 is FYNNEI. CDR3 sequence: CASSAGGYEQYF. The DNA of the CDR3 is TGTGCCAGCAGTGCCGGGGGCTACGAGCAGTACTTC.

This sequence joins TRBV7-9 and TRBJ2-3; 10 nucleotides match TRBD2. Trimming took 5 bases from V and 3 from J; bases not matched to a gene: 11. The CDR3 has 17 residues. In germline, CDR1 is SEHNR, CDR2 FQNEAQ (reference sequence). For the CDR3, the DNA is TGTGCCAGCAGCGTAGGCGCTAGCGGGGGAAGGACAGATACGCAGTATTTT. It encodes CASSVGASGGRTDTQYF.

The V and J genes are TRBV6-4 and TRBJ2-3; tentative D call: TRBD2 (6 bases). The V end was cut by 6 bases, the J end by 0 bases, with 10 bases between. The CDR3 contains 14 residues. Germline loops: CDR1 MRHNA, CDR2 SNTAGT. CDR3 DNA sequence: TGTGCCAGCAGAACGAGCGGGAGCACAGATACGCAGTATTTT. Translating it yields CASRTSGSTDTQYF.

CDR3 protein: CASSISGGAGELFF. The DNA for the CDR3 is TGTGCCAGTAGTATCTCGGGCGGGGCTGGGGAGCTGTTTTTT. The rearrangement uses TRBV19 and TRBJ2-2; D is possibly TRBD2 (6 bases). This CDR3 spans 14 amino acids. The germline V gene has CDR1 LNHDA and CDR2 SQIVND (reference sequence). Deletions cut 3 bases from V and 8 bases from J, with 13 bases between.

The V call is TRBV7-9, the J call TRBJ2-5; D is unclear. V gave up 1 base and J gave up 4 bases, with 10 bases separating them. Looked up from germline, CDR1 is SEHNR and CDR2 is FQNEAQ (reference sequence). The CDR3 contains 14 residues. The DNA for the CDR3 is TGTGCCAGCAGCTTAGTAAGGGTTGGAGAGACCCAGTACTTC. Residues: CASSLVRVGETQYF.

This rearrangement joins TRBV9 to TRBJ2-7; 10 nucleotides match TRBD2. Germline V CDR1 and CDR2: SGDLS, YYNGEE. CDR3 size: 15 residues. Trimming removed 0 bases from V and 5 bases from J; junction bases left unmatched: 5. CDR3: CASSVGSSGRDEQYF. The CDR3 DNA sequence: TGTGCCAGCAGCGTAGGCTCTAGCGGGAGAGACGAGCAGTACTTC.

Concerning this clonotype itself: The germline gene is not matched at one end of the junction; a read error may be the cause. The chain couples TRBV7-9 to TRBJ2-5; TRBD2 aligns across 11 bases. Per germline, CDR1 SEHNR and CDR2 FQNEAQ (reference sequence). This CDR3 contains 14 residues. The CDR3 DNA reads as TGCGCCAGCAGTAGCGGGGGGGCCTGGAAGACCCAGTACTTC. It specifies CASSSGGAWKTQYF.

The rearrangement links TRBV29-1 to TRBJ1-1; tentative D call: TRBD1 (5 bases). The germline gives CDR1 SQVTM, CDR2 ANQGSEA. Between the trimmed V and J ends, which lost 1 base and 6 bases, there was a span of 12 bases. This CDR3 spans 13 amino acids. In DNA, the CDR3 is TGCAGCGTTGAAGCAACAGGAAGGGCTGAAGCTTTCTTT. It codes for CSVEATGRAEAFF.

This rearrangement joins TRBV9 to TRBJ2-3; 8 bases match TRBD1. Germline V gene sequence: CDR1 SGDLS, CDR2 YYNGEE. The CDR3 runs 15 residues. V lost 2 bases to trimming and J lost 3 bases; unmatched junction nucleotides: 5. The DNA for the CDR3 is TGTGCCAGCAGCGTTCAGGGGGCGAAGACAGATACGCAGTATTTT. It is translated as CASSVQGAKTDTQYF. The variable domain in full, completed from reference TRBV9 and TRBJ2-3, reads DSGVTQTPKHLITATGQRVTLRCSPRSGDLSVYWYQQSLDQGLQFLIQYYNGEERAKGNILERFSAQQFPDLHSELNLSSLELGDSALYFCASSVQGAKTDTQYFGPGTRLTVL.